Presented here are 32 T cell receptor beta chains from one specimen sequenced in a study of blood T cell repertoires in COVID-19. Profiled with immunoSEQ multiplex PCR; TCRdb holds only in-frame clones, not every one. In the table there are approximately 70,000 clones, 75% to 95% of which are singletons. The source material was peripheral blood. These receptors all come from a man between 35 and 55 years old with COVID-19, enrolled during active disease.

The chain carries TRBV5-1 and TRBJ2-7; 8 positions match TRBD2. V shed 4 bases, J shed 1 base, and the junction held 7 bases outside the gene matches. Germline V gene lookup returns CDR1 SGHRS and CDR2 YFSETQ. The CDR3 covers 15 residues. In nucleotides, the CDR3 is TGCGCCAGCAGCCCTAGAGCGGGGGATTCCTACGAGCAGTACTTC. Its translation is CASSPRAGDSYEQYF.

The V and J genes are TRBV30 and TRBJ2-7, with 8 bases matching TRBD1. Germline loops: CDR1 GTSNPN, CDR2 SVGIG (reference sequence). The CDR3 totals 17 residues. V shed 5 bases and J 1 base; nucleotides not matched to a gene: 16. The CDR3 coding sequence is TGTGCCTGGCTATTGTGGGATTCGGGACAGGCGTCCTACGAGCAGTACTTC. This translates into CAWLLWDSGQASYEQYF.

The J gene is TRBJ2-2, the V gene TRBV5-1, with a possible D match to TRBD1 (6 bases). Germline V CDR1 and CDR2: SGHRS, YFSETQ. This CDR3 region has 15 residues. The ends were cut back, 4 bases at V and 6 bases at J, with 16 bases in the middle. CDR3 sequence (DNA): TGCGCCAGCAGCCCAGGGTACGAGGGGGCCGGGGAGCTGTTTTTT. Translation: CASSPGYEGAGELFF.

The CDR3 sequence is CASSTWTAAGSPLHF. In DNA, the CDR3 is TGTGCCAGCAGCACATGGACAGCTGCGGGTTCACCCCTCCACTTT. This sequence joins TRBV7-9 and TRBJ1-6, with D perhaps TRBD1 (6 bases). V was pared by 5 bases and J by 9 bases, with 17 bases between. There are 15 residues in the CDR3. Germline assignment: CDR1 SEHNR and CDR2 FQNEAQ (reference sequence).

This sequence joins TRBV30 and TRBJ1-1, with no clear D. The CDR3 covers 13 residues. CDR1 is GTSNPN, CDR2 SVGIG, per germline (reference sequence). The V and J ends lost 4 bases and 1 base respectively, with 10 bases between them. The chain's CDR3 is CAWNGGSNTEAFF. For the CDR3, the DNA is TGTGCCTGGAATGGAGGATCGAACACTGAAGCTTTCTTT.

The chain combines TRBV16 with TRBJ2-1, with a tentative D call TRBD1 (5 bases). The CDR3 has 11 amino acids. CDR1 is KGHSY and CDR2 is FQNENV in the germline V gene. Trimming left V 4 bases short and J 15 bases short, with 13 bases between. For the CDR3, the DNA is TGTGCCAGCAGCCTCGACAGTATTCGGTTCTTC. Its translation is CASSLDSIRFF.

This sequence joins TRBV11-3 and TRBJ2-2, with D perhaps TRBD1 (6 bases). V lost 1 base, J lost 3 bases, and 15 bases lay in between. The CDR3 has 17 amino acids. CDR1 and CDR2 from the germline V gene are SGHNT and YENEEA. CDR3 sequence: CASSLGSRGRYTGELFF. DNA for the CDR3: TGTGCCAGCAGCTTAGGTAGCAGGGGTCGGTACACCGGGGAGCTGTTTTTT.

The genes are TRBV5-4 and TRBJ2-2, with D maybe TRBD2 (6 bases). The germline V and J ends were trimmed by 1 base and 13 bases, with 17 bases remaining between them. This CDR3 is built from 14 residues. Germline CDR1 is SGHNT and CDR2 is YYREEE (reference sequence). The CDR3 spells CASSLTPGSEGLFF. In DNA, the CDR3 is TGTGCCAGCAGCTTGACCCCGGGGTCGGAGGGGCTGTTTTTT.

This clone was seen just once. The chain uses TRBV9 and TRBJ2-1, with 14 positions matching TRBD2. This CDR3 contains 15 residues. The germline gives CDR1 SGDLS, CDR2 YYNGEE. The ends lost 4 bases at V and 9 bases at J; junction bases unmatched: 6. The CDR3 reads CASSPWTSGGSEQFF. CDR3 DNA sequence: TGTGCCAGCAGCCCTTGGACTAGCGGGGGGAGTGAGCAGTTCTTC.

With regard to this clone: The same CDR3 also results from other DNA sequences found in this sample. This chain links TRBV27 with TRBJ2-7; perhaps TRBD1 as D (6 bases). This CDR3 is built from 15 residues. Germline-derived CDR1 and CDR2 are MNHEY and SMNVEV (reference sequence). Trimming shortened V by 3 bases and J by 0 bases, and 12 bases separated the two germline ends. The CDR3 region has the DNA TGTGCCAGCAGTTTGGGTCAGGGGCGCTCCTACGAGCAGTACTTC. Protein: CASSLGQGRSYEQYF.

This chain connects TRBV6-6 to TRBJ2-3; 10 nucleotides line up with TRBD2. The CDR3 covers 15 residues. The junction had 3 bases not matched to a gene; V was cut back by 5 bases and J by 1 base. Germline-derived CDR1 and CDR2 are MNHNY and SVGAGI (reference sequence). CDR3 protein: CASSNSGGGTDTQYF. The CDR3 DNA reads as TGTGCCAGCAGTAACAGCGGGGGGGGCACAGATACGCAGTATTTT.

This clone has just a few counts. The chain links TRBV7-9 to TRBJ2-7, with a weak D call TRBD1 (7 bases). Per germline, CDR1 SEHNR and CDR2 FQNEAQ (reference sequence). The V gene lost 1 base and the J gene lost 7 bases, with 14 bases spanning the gap. CDR3 size: 14 residues. CDR3 in DNA: TGTGCCAGCAGCTTAGTCAGGGGGGCAGGAGAGCAGTACTTC. Encoded protein: CASSLVRGAGEQYF.

V is TRBV3-1 (or the pseudogene TRBV3-2) and J is TRBJ1-1; TRBD1 matches 10 bases. V shed 4 bases and J 7 bases; nucleotides not matched to a gene: 6. The germline V gene encodes CDR1 LGHDT and CDR2 YNNKEL (reference sequence). This CDR3 spans 14 amino acids. CDR3 region: CASSPSRDRGEAFF. CDR3 DNA: TGTGCCAGCAGCCCGTCCCGGGACAGGGGTGAAGCTTTCTTT.

The rearrangement joins TRBV6-1 to TRBJ1-1; D call uncertain. Germline CDR1 MNHNS, CDR2 SASEGT. The CDR3 sequence is 12 residues long. The germline V and J ends were trimmed by 3 bases and 8 bases, with 10 bases remaining between them. In DNA form, the CDR3 reads TGTGCCAGCAGTGAGCCCAGCGTCGAAGCTTTCTTT. Its translation: CASSEPSVEAFF.

The chain joins TRBV4-1 to TRBJ2-2; the D gene is possibly TRBD1 (6 bases). CDR3 length: 17 amino acids. CDR1 is MGHRA and CDR2 is YSYEKL in the germline V gene. Deletions cut 0 bases from V and 4 bases from J, with 15 bases between. As DNA, the CDR3 is TGCGCCAGCAGCCAAGAGTGGGCAGGGGCATTCACCGGGGAGCTGTTTTTT. Translation: CASSQEWAGAFTGELFF.

V is TRBV5-4 and J is TRBJ1-3; unclear D gene. The CDR3 spans 15 residues. With 5 bases removed from V and 0 bases from J, the gap between germline ends came to 12 bases. The germline V gene encodes CDR1 SGHNT and CDR2 YYREEE (reference sequence). DNA for the CDR3: TGTGCCAGCAGTTTTGACATCTTCTCTGGAAACACCATATATTTT. This gives the protein CASSFDIFSGNTIYF.

The V gene is TRBV3-1 (or the pseudogene TRBV3-2), the J gene TRBJ2-5, with 9 bases that match TRBD1. Germline CDR1 is LGHDT and CDR2 is YNNKEL (reference sequence). V lost 1 base and J lost 4; bases outside the gene matches: 1. The CDR3 is made up of 14 amino acids. The CDR3 sequence: CASSQGTGAETQYF. In DNA form, the CDR3 reads TGTGCCAGCAGCCAAGGGACAGGGGCAGAGACCCAGTACTTC.

The J gene is TRBJ1-2, the V gene TRBV5-1; TRBD1 agrees at 9 bases. The CDR3 is 15 residues long. Trimming removed 4 bases from V and 7 bases from J; junction bases left unmatched: 11. Germline loops: CDR1 SGHRS, CDR2 YFSETQ. Here the CDR3 DNA reads TGCGCCAGCAGCAACCTACAGGGGGCCGTCAGTGGCTACACCTTC. The encoded protein is CASSNLQGAVSGYTF.

This chain joins TRBV5-1 and TRBJ1-4, with 9 bases aligning to TRBD1. The V segment lost 0 bases and the J segment 7 bases; nucleotides outside the gene matches: 1. There are 14 residues in the CDR3. In germline, CDR1 is SGHRS, CDR2 YFSETQ. The CDR3 coding sequence is TGCGCCAGCAGCTTGGCGGGACAGGGTGAAAAACTGTTTTTT. Protein sequence: CASSLAGQGEKLFF.

This sequence joins TRBV6-5 and TRBJ1-4; D might be TRBD1 (6 bases). This CDR3 is built from 15 residues. Trimming shortened V by 7 bases and J by 6 bases, and 18 bases separated the two germline ends. Germline CDR1 and CDR2: MNHEY and SVGAGI. CDR3 loop: CASTGRDRIDEKLFF. The CDR3 DNA reads TGTGCCAGCACCGGTAGAGACAGGATCGATGAAAAACTGTTTTTT.

This chain joins TRBV2 and TRBJ2-2; 12 bases match TRBD2. J gave up 4 bases and V 10 bases, and 7 bases lay outside the gene matches. CDR1 is SNHLY and CDR2 is FYNNEI in the germline V gene. This CDR3 has 15 amino acids. The CDR3 is CATRRLAGVTGELFF. Written as DNA, the CDR3 is TGTGCCACGCGCCGACTAGCGGGAGTCACCGGGGAGCTGTTTTTT. Variable domain in full (rest from reference TRBV2 and TRBJ2-2): EPEVTQTPSHQVTQMGQEVILRCVPISNHLYFYWYRQILGQKVEFLVSFYNNEISEKSEIFDDQFSVERPDGSNFTLKIRSTKLEDSAMYFCATRRLAGVTGELFFGEGSRLTVL.

V gene TRBV5-1 combines with J gene TRBJ1-1, with TRBD1 matching over 7 bases. The J segment lost 8 bases and the V segment lost 2 bases, leaving 12 bases of the junction unmatched. The CDR3 has 15 amino acids. The germline V gene encodes CDR1 SGHRS and CDR2 YFSETQ. The CDR3 sequence: CASSLRQGPPSEAFF. CDR3 nucleotides: TGCGCCAGCAGCTTACGACAGGGCCCACCGTCAGAAGCTTTCTTT.

The V call is TRBV28, the J call TRBJ2-7, with a weak D call TRBD2 (6 bases). The CDR3 loop spans 15 amino acids. Trimming took 6 bases from V and 0 from J, leaving 15 bases between them. Germline values: CDR1 MDHEN, CDR2 SYDVKM. The CDR3: CASSVTGVRSYEQYF. Here the CDR3 DNA reads TGTGCCAGCAGCGTTACGGGGGTCCGCTCCTACGAGCAGTACTTC.

The chain combines TRBV5-1 with TRBJ1-1; D may be TRBD1 (6 bases). This CDR3 region has 14 residues. Germline-derived CDR1 and CDR2 are SGHRS and YFSETQ. V was pared by 4 bases and J by 4 bases, with 14 bases between. The CDR3: CASSGGLRPTEAFF. CDR3 DNA: TGCGCCAGCAGCGGGGGCCTTAGGCCCACTGAAGCTTTCTTT.

The genes are TRBV10-3 and TRBJ2-3; 8 bases are shared with TRBD1. There are 14 residues in the CDR3. The J segment lost 1 base and the V segment lost 11 bases, leaving 8 bases of the junction unmatched. Per the germline V gene, CDR1 is ENHRY and CDR2 is SYGVKD. The DNA of the CDR3 is TGTGCCTCCAGCCCGGGACAGGGCACAGATACGCAGTATTTT. This encodes CASSPGQGTDTQYF.

V and J are TRBV18 and TRBJ1-6; D may be TRBD1 (5 bases). Trimming took 3 bases from V and 7 from J, leaving 10 bases between them. There are 14 residues in the CDR3. CDR1 and CDR2 (germline): KGHSH, LQKENI. The CDR3 here is CASSPGTENSPLHF. For the CDR3, the DNA is TGTGCCAGCTCACCCGGGACTGAAAATTCACCCCTCCACTTT.

This clone was observed once. The chain has TRBV5-1 and TRBJ2-7; 14 bases match TRBD2. V trimming: 3 bases; J trimming: 0 bases; junction bases outside the gene matches: 14. This CDR3 region has 20 residues. The germline V gene encodes CDR1 SGHRS and CDR2 YFSETQ. The CDR3 DNA sequence: TGCGCCAGCAGCTCCCGGGGGCCAGGACTAGCGGGGGGAAGCTCCTACGAGCAGTACTTC. It yields the protein CASSSRGPGLAGGSSYEQYF.

The rearrangement links TRBV11-2 to TRBJ2-7, with 9 bases matching TRBD1. The CDR3 spans 14 residues. Germline V CDR1 and CDR2: SGHAT, FQNNGV. The trim removed 1 base at V and 4 bases at J, leaving 2 bases unmatched. CDR3 amino acids: CASSLGGTGYEQYF. DNA for the CDR3: TGTGCCAGCAGCTTAGGCGGGACAGGGTACGAGCAGTACTTC.

The CDR3 spells CASSPRPGTNTEAFF. Here the CDR3 DNA reads TGTGCCAGCTCACCCCGACCGGGAACGAACACTGAAGCTTTCTTT. This rearrangement joins TRBV18 to TRBJ1-1; the D is unclear. CDR1 KGHSH and CDR2 LQKENI come from the germline V gene. The CDR3 is made up of 15 amino acids. Trimming took off 3 bases at V and 1 base at J, with 12 bases between the two ends.

The CDR3 nucleotides are TGTGCCAGCATTACGACTGGCAATGAGCAGTTCTTC. It encodes CASITTGNEQFF. The chain has TRBV28 and TRBJ2-1; D not certain. Per germline, CDR1 MDHEN and CDR2 SYDVKM. V was pared by 7 bases and J by 6 bases, with 10 bases between. The CDR3 is 12 residues long.

In its sample, this clone was seen once. V gene TRBV7-2 combines with J gene TRBJ2-7; D gene unclear. With 3 bases removed from V and 0 bases from J, the gap between germline ends came to 9 bases. Germline V gives CDR1 SGHTA, CDR2 FQGNSA. This CDR3 comprises 14 residues. CDR3 sequence reads: CASSFVESSYEQYF. Here the CDR3 DNA reads TGTGCCAGCAGCTTCGTGGAGAGCTCCTACGAGCAGTACTTC. Using reference TRBV7-2 and TRBJ2-7 for the parts outside the CDR3, the full variable domain is GAGVSQSPSNKVTEKGKDVELRCDPISGHTALYWYRQSLGQGLEFLIYFQGNSAPDKSGLPSDRFSAERTGGSVSTLTIQRTQQEDSAVYLCASSFVESSYEQYFGPGTRLTVT.

The V call is TRBV10-3, the J call TRBJ1-1; 8 nucleotides align to TRBD1. Looked up from germline, CDR1 is ENHRY and CDR2 is SYGVKD. The V gene end was trimmed by 7 bases and the J gene end by 2 bases; junction bases not matched to a gene: 6. CDR3 size: 14 residues. CDR3 nucleotides: TGTGCCATCAAGCTCGGACAGGGAAACACTGAAGCTTTCTTT. It yields the protein CAIKLGQGNTEAFF.